Presented here are 9 T cell receptor beta chains from one specimen sequenced in a study of T cells after yellow fever vaccination. TCRdb reprocessed the 5' RACE reads via MiXCR and lists one record per CDR3 protein. The top ten clones hold around a fifth of a sample with 230,000 or so distinct CDR3 sequences, about 3.9% of them seen once. The sequencing here drew on PBMCs, taken 15 days after the yellow fever booster vaccination. The receptor set was obtained from a man younger than 35 who received the YFV17D yellow fever vaccine.

In its sample, this clonotype was seen many times. The chain couples TRBV20-1 to TRBJ2-5; the D call may be TRBD1 or TRBD2 (5 bases each). Looked up from germline, CDR1 is DFQATT and CDR2 is SNEGSKA (reference sequence). The CDR3 contains 12 residues. V lost 5 bases and J 4 bases, leaving 11 bases between the germline ends. DNA of the CDR3: TGCAGTGCTGGCGTTGGGGGAGAGACCCAGTACTTC. Translating it yields CSAGVGGETQYF.

This clonotype was detected only a few times. The CDR3: CASSLGGATTGELFF. In DNA form, the CDR3 reads TGTGCCAGCAGTTTAGGCGGGGCTACCACCGGGGAGCTGTTTTTT. The chain links TRBV28 to TRBJ2-2; a possible D gene is TRBD2 (6 bases). The CDR3 runs 15 residues. The germline V and J ends were trimmed by 2 bases and 4 bases, with 11 bases remaining between them. Germline V gene data show CDR1 as MDHEN and CDR2 as SYDVKM.

At least ten counts were recorded for this clonotype. The CDR3 sequence: CASSQERGLLGNTWAPNYGYTF. Here the CDR3 DNA reads TGCGCCAGCAGCCAAGAGCGGGGCCTGTTGGGTAACACATGGGCCCCCAACTATGGCTACACCTTC. The chain joins TRBV4-1 to TRBJ1-2; tentative D call: TRBD1 (5 bases). V lost 0 bases to trimming and J lost 2 bases, with 31 bases between them. Germline V gene lookup returns CDR1 MGHRA and CDR2 YSYEKL. CDR3 size: 22 residues.

This clonotype has at least ten counts. J is TRBJ2-7 and V is TRBV5-1; tentative D call: TRBD2 (5 bases). The V gene lost 0 bases and the J gene lost 6 bases, with 13 bases spanning the gap. Germline loops: CDR1 SGHRS, CDR2 YFSETQ. The CDR3 runs 14 residues. The CDR3 protein is CASSLEASRGEQYF. CDR3 nucleotide sequence: TGCGCCAGCAGCTTGGAGGCTAGCCGAGGCGAGCAGTACTTC.

This clonotype occurred many times. The J gene is TRBJ1-3, the V gene TRBV5-1; D remains ambiguous. The CDR3 is 16 residues long. Trimming pared 3 bases from V and 7 bases from J, leaving 20 bases between. Germline CDR1 is SGHRS and CDR2 is YFSETQ. The CDR3 nucleotides are TGCGCCAGCAGCTCCGCCCGGGGTCTAGGTGGGAACACCATATATTTT. Amino acid sequence: CASSSARGLGGNTIYF.

This clonotype was seen many times. This chain connects TRBV7-6 to TRBJ2-7; tentative D call: TRBD1 (5 bases). CDR3 length: 14 residues. The germline V and J ends were trimmed by 0 bases and 6 bases, with 12 bases remaining between them. Germline CDR1 and CDR2: SGHVS and FNYEAQ. CDR3 sequence reads: CASSLALTTAEQYF. CDR3 nucleotides: TGTGCCAGCAGCTTAGCGCTTACGACAGCCGAGCAGTACTTC.

This clonotype was detected many times. In DNA, the CDR3 is TGCGCCAGCAGCCGAATAAGAGGGGGATTCTACGAGCAGTACTTC. Protein product: CASSRIRGGFYEQYF. The rearrangement joins TRBV5-1 to TRBJ2-7; possibly TRBD1 for D (6 bases). The CDR3 covers 15 residues. Trimming cost V 4 bases and J 3 bases, with 17 bases left between them. Germline-derived CDR1 and CDR2 are SGHRS and YFSETQ.

In this sample, this clonotype turned up a few times. CDR3 nucleotides: TGCAGTGCTAGTTTGGGGGGGTGGATGAGCAATCAGCCCCAGCATTTT. It codes for CSASLGGWMSNQPQHF. This chain joins TRBV20-1 and TRBJ1-5; D is perhaps TRBD1 (5 bases). The CDR3 runs 16 residues. Deletions cut 3 bases from V and 1 base from J, with 16 bases between. The V gene's germline CDR1 is DFQATT and CDR2 SNEGSKA (reference sequence).

This clonotype was seen only a few times. J is TRBJ1-5 and V is TRBV5-1, with D tentatively TRBD1 (6 bases). Trimming cost V 0 bases and J 6 bases, with 13 bases left between them. In germline, CDR1 is SGHRS, CDR2 YFSETQ. This CDR3 is built from 15 residues. This chain's CDR3 is CASSLESGGTQPQHF. In nucleotides, the CDR3 is TGCGCCAGCAGCTTGGAATCTGGGGGCACTCAGCCCCAGCATTTT. Using reference TRBV5-1 and TRBJ1-5 for the parts outside the CDR3, the full variable domain is KAGVTQTPRYLIKTRGQQVTLSCSPISGHRSVSWYQQTPGQGLQFLFEYFSETQRNKGNFPGRFSGRQFSNSRSEMNVSTLELGDSALYLCASSLESGGTQPQHFGDGTRLSIL.